The 21 T cell receptor beta chains presented below share a single source sample, sequenced in a study of control samples from healthy donors and cancer patients. Data came from immunoSEQ multiplex PCR; TCRdb stores just in-frame clones and leaves some out. The sample has approximately 65,000 clones; roughly 90% are singletons. Sequencing was done on a sample of PBMCs. Receptors originate from a man in his 60s with lung cancer.

The V call is TRBV10-1, the J call TRBJ2-3; D may be TRBD1 (6 bases). Germline V CDR1 and CDR2: WNHNN, SYGVQD (reference sequence). The CDR3 extends over 14 amino acids. Trimming shortened V by 3 bases and J by 10 bases, and 17 bases separated the two germline ends. The CDR3 loop reads CASSDQPTGTSQYF. CDR3 bases: TGCGCCAGCAGTGACCAACCAACCGGGACATCGCAGTATTTT.

The genes are TRBV3-1 (or the pseudogene TRBV3-2) and TRBJ2-3, with D hard to call. The V end lost 1 base, the J end lost 2 bases, and 13 bases lay between the germline ends. The length of the CDR3 is 16 residues. Germline lookup yields CDR1 LGHDT and CDR2 YNNKEL (reference sequence). CDR3 amino acids: CASSQALQQSTDTQYF. The DNA for the CDR3 is TGTGCCAGCAGCCAAGCGCTGCAGCAATCCACAGATACGCAGTATTTT.

This chain uses TRBV5-5 with TRBJ1-2; D uncertain. Per germline, CDR1 SGHKS and CDR2 YYEKEE (reference sequence). The CDR3 extends over 16 amino acids. With 1 base removed from V and 2 bases from J, the gap between germline ends came to 15 bases. The CDR3 is CASSLKFGEGNYGYTF. The CDR3 nucleotides read TGTGCCAGCAGCTTGAAATTTGGGGAGGGCAACTATGGCTACACCTTC. The whole variable domain, filled in from reference TRBV5-5 and TRBJ1-2, reads DAGVTQSPTHLIKTRGQQVTLRCSPISGHKSVSWYQQVLGQGPQFIFQYYEKEERGRGNFPDRFSARQFPNYSSELNVNALLLGDSALYLCASSLKFGEGNYGYTFGSGTRLTVV.

The chain uses TRBV5-1 and TRBJ2-7, with D possibly matching TRBD1 (7 bases). CDR1 is SGHRS, CDR2 YFSETQ, per germline. The CDR3 consists of 14 residues. V dropped 4 bases and J dropped 0 bases, with 11 bases sitting between them. The chain's CDR3 is CASSQGGSSYEQYF. The CDR3 DNA reads as TGCGCCAGCAGCCAGGGGGGAAGCTCCTACGAGCAGTACTTC.

This clone was counted a single time. The chain combines TRBV3-1 (or the pseudogene TRBV3-2) with TRBJ1-5; no firm D call. V lost 4 bases, J lost 3 bases, and 7 bases lay in between. Germline V gene lookup returns CDR1 LGHDT and CDR2 YNNKEL (reference sequence). The CDR3 spans 13 residues. The CDR3 sequence: CASSRTVNQPQHF. The CDR3 DNA reads TGTGCCAGCAGCCGGACGGTCAATCAGCCCCAGCATTTT.

The V call is TRBV2, the J call TRBJ1-1, with D perhaps matching TRBD1 (5 bases). Trimming pared 6 bases from V and 8 bases from J, leaving 16 bases between. The germline CDR1 and CDR2 sequences are SNHLY and FYNNEI. CDR3 size: 13 residues. CDR3 sequence: CASSVIGGSEAFF. In DNA form, the CDR3 reads TGTGCCAGCAGCGTAATTGGGGGGTCCGAAGCTTTCTTT.

The V and J genes are TRBV6-1 and TRBJ2-1; TRBD2 aligns across 12 bases. The germline gives CDR1 MNHNS, CDR2 SASEGT. CDR3 size: 18 residues. The V segment lost 3 bases and the J segment 2 bases; nucleotides outside the gene matches: 8. CDR3 loop: CASSEIISSGGAYNEQFF. The CDR3 bases are TGTGCCAGCAGTGAGATTATTTCTAGCGGGGGGGCCTACAATGAGCAGTTCTTC.

The chain links TRBV7-8 to TRBJ1-1; D gene ambiguous. The ends were cut back, 11 bases at V and 4 bases at J, with 14 bases in the middle. Looked up from germline, CDR1 is SGHVS and CDR2 is FQNEAQ. The CDR3 sequence is 12 residues long. The CDR3: CAVFKGGTEAFF. The CDR3 region has the DNA TGTGCCGTTTTTAAGGGAGGCACTGAAGCTTTCTTT. The variable domain in full, completed from reference TRBV7-8 and TRBJ1-1, reads GAGVSQSPRYKVAKRGQDVALRCDPISGHVSLFWYQQALGQGPEFLTYFQNEAQLDKSGLPSDRFFAERPEGSVSTLKIQRTQQEDSAVYLCAVFKGGTEAFFGQGTRLTVV.

This chain uses TRBV6-2 or TRBV6-3 with TRBJ2-2; tentatively, D is TRBD2 (7 bases). Per germline, CDR1 MNHEY and CDR2 SVGEGT. Trimming left V 2 bases short and J 7 bases short, with 14 bases between. This CDR3 has 15 residues. CDR3 nucleotide sequence: TGTGCCAGCAGTTACGCGGGGGCGCCGGGCGGGGAGCTGTTTTTT. It encodes CASSYAGAPGGELFF.

The chain's CDR3 is CARIPGASYGYTF. DNA of the CDR3: TGTGCCAGGATCCCGGGGGCAAGCTATGGCTACACCTTC. V gene TRBV6-4 combines with J gene TRBJ1-2; perhaps TRBD1 as D (6 bases). The length of the CDR3 is 13 residues. The germline V and J ends were trimmed by 9 bases and 4 bases, with 15 bases remaining between them. CDR1 and CDR2 from the germline V gene are MRHNA and SNTAGT.

The count of this clone is one. V usage is TRBV29-1 and J usage is TRBJ2-6, with D uncertain. V was pared by 5 bases and J by 0 bases, with 5 bases between. Germline-derived CDR1 and CDR2 are SQVTM and ANQGSEA. The CDR3 covers 13 residues. For the CDR3, the DNA is TGCAGCGTTCGACACTCTGGGGCCAACGTCCTGACTTTC. This gives the protein CSVRHSGANVLTF.

The V gene is TRBV11-3, the J gene TRBJ1-1, with D hard to call. Germline V gene data show CDR1 as SGHNT and CDR2 as YENEEA. Trimming stripped 2 bases from V and 0 bases from J, with 7 bases between. This CDR3 region has 14 residues. CDR3 loop: CASSLRQLNTEAFF. In DNA, the CDR3 is TGTGCCAGCAGCTTAAGGCAGCTGAACACTGAAGCTTTCTTT.

This clone was picked up a small number of times. The CDR3 is CASSEGGPYEQYV. CDR3 nucleotides: TGCGCCAGCAGTGAAGGCGGTCCCTACGAGCAGTACGTC. The chain is built from TRBV10-2 and TRBJ2-7; D call uncertain. There are 13 residues in the CDR3. The germline V and J ends were trimmed by 3 bases and 2 bases, with 8 bases remaining between them. CDR1 and CDR2 from the germline V gene are WSHSY and SAAADI.

The sample holds one count of this clone. The chain employs TRBV6-5 and TRBJ1-2, with D uncertain. Looked up from germline, CDR1 is MNHEY and CDR2 is SVGAGI. This CDR3 spans 11 amino acids. Between the trimmed V and J ends, which lost 6 bases and 4 bases, there was a span of 6 bases. Here the CDR3 reads CASRKLYGYTF. The DNA of the CDR3 is TGTGCCAGCAGGAAGCTCTATGGCTACACCTTC.

This chain links TRBV27 with TRBJ1-1, with D perhaps TRBD1 (6 bases). CDR1 and CDR2 (germline): MNHEY, SMNVEV (reference sequence). V was clipped by 5 bases and J by 3 bases, with 10 bases between them. This CDR3 contains 13 residues. The CDR3 sequence: CASSIQGYTEAFF. CDR3 sequence (DNA): TGTGCCAGCAGTATCCAGGGGTACACTGAAGCTTTCTTT.

This clone has just a few counts. J is TRBJ1-6 and V is TRBV3-1 (or the pseudogene TRBV3-2); D call uncertain. Germline V gives CDR1 LGHDT, CDR2 YNNKEL (reference sequence). Trimming removed 8 bases at V and 10 bases at J, with 18 bases between. CDR3 length: 14 residues. In DNA form, the CDR3 reads TGTGCCAGCCAGAACAACGGCGTGTTATCACCCCTCCACTTT. Its protein product is CASQNNGVLSPLHF.

The chain has TRBV5-1 and TRBJ1-4; TRBD1 matches at 8 bases. The CDR3 is made up of 17 amino acids. V was clipped by 0 bases and J by 8 bases; unmatched bases: 12. CDR1 and CDR2 (germline): SGHRS, YFSETQ. CDR3 sequence: CASSLELAGQAGEKLFF. CDR3 DNA sequence: TGCGCCAGCAGCTTGGAGTTGGCGGGACAGGCTGGCGAAAAACTGTTTTTT.

The chain combines TRBV4-1 with TRBJ2-5; possibly TRBD2 for D (6 bases). The CDR3 is 15 residues long. The germline V and J ends were trimmed by 3 bases and 7 bases, with 18 bases remaining between them. Germline values: CDR1 MGHRA, CDR2 YSYEKL. CDR3 protein: CASSQREVTVGTQYF. In DNA form, the CDR3 reads TGCGCCAGCAGCCAGCGGGAAGTCACCGTAGGGACCCAGTACTTC.

The chain joins TRBV5-1 to TRBJ2-1, with TRBD1 matching over 8 bases. The CDR3 is made up of 14 amino acids. The trim removed 0 bases at V and 6 bases at J, leaving 2 bases unmatched. Per germline, CDR1 SGHRS and CDR2 YFSETQ. The CDR3 sequence: CASSLVDRANEQFF. CDR3 nucleotide sequence: TGCGCCAGCAGCTTGGTGGACAGGGCCAATGAGCAGTTCTTC.

The chain joins TRBV18 to TRBJ1-1, with TRBD1 as a possible D gene (5 bases). This CDR3 contains 15 residues. The V end was cut by 3 bases, the J end by 1 base, with 12 bases between. CDR1 is KGHSH, CDR2 LQKENI, per germline. DNA of the CDR3: TGTGCCAGCTCACCTTACCCTCAGGGGAACACTGAAGCTTTCTTT. Translation gives CASSPYPQGNTEAFF.

The chain has TRBV19 and TRBJ1-5; D remains unclear. V lost 5 bases and J lost 2, with 13 bases in between. This CDR3 has 15 amino acids. Looked up from germline, CDR1 is LNHDA and CDR2 is SQIVND (reference sequence). The CDR3 loop is CASSYGGSGNQPQHF. The CDR3 nucleotides read TGTGCCAGTAGTTACGGAGGAAGTGGCAATCAGCCCCAGCATTTT.